The 32 T cell receptor beta chains given below trace back to one sample, sequenced in a study of vaccination effects on CD4 cells after COVID-19. Subsequent to less than twelve days of culture, CD4+ T cells were isolated. BNT162b2 vaccine or mRNA-1273 vaccine was given to participants in two doses. These TCRs' antigens remain unknown. The protocol was immunoSEQ multiplex PCR, while the TCRdb copy is restricted to in-frame clones and leaves out a portion. The sample holds 65,000 to 90,000 clones, about 73% seen once. Sequences were derived from CD4+ T cells from PBMCs cultured without peptide, sampled after COVID-19 vaccination. The source is a human donor who received a COVID-19 vaccine.

The chain carries TRBV6-5 and TRBJ2-7; 10 bases agree with TRBD1. Germline V gene lookup returns CDR1 MNHEY and CDR2 SVGAGI. The CDR3 has 13 residues. J was trimmed by 7 bases and V by 6 bases; bases with no gene match: 6. DNA for the CDR3: TGTGCCAGCAGAAGACAGGGGGCGAGTGAGCAGTACGTC. Translation: CASRRQGASEQYV.

The V gene is TRBV7-3, the J gene TRBJ1-3; D not resolved. CDR1 and CDR2 (germline): SGHTA, FQGTGA. CDR3 size: 13 residues. The germline V and J ends were trimmed by 3 bases and 0 bases, with 3 bases remaining between them. The CDR3 DNA reads TGTGCCAGCAGCTTGGCCTCTGGAAACACCATATATTTT. Translation gives CASSLASGNTIYF.

The chain uses TRBV7-2 and TRBJ1-2; D might be TRBD1 (6 bases). The CDR3 extends over 16 amino acids. Per germline, CDR1 SGHTA and CDR2 FQGNSA. V shed 0 bases and J shed 0 bases, with 11 bases lying between them. The CDR3: CASSLAGGLSNYGYTF. In DNA, the CDR3 is TGTGCCAGCAGCTTAGCGGGGGGCCTGTCTAACTATGGCTACACCTTC.

The chain uses TRBV4-2 and TRBJ2-5, with D perhaps matching TRBD2 (6 bases). V was pared by 2 bases and J by 5 bases, with 12 bases between. The CDR3 loop spans 14 amino acids. Germline assignment: CDR1 LGHNA and CDR2 YNFKEQ. CDR3 sequence reads: CASSQRLVSETQYF. CDR3 nucleotide sequence: TGTGCCAGCAGCCAACGACTAGTTTCGGAGACCCAGTACTTC.

The V and J genes are TRBV7-2 and TRBJ1-2, with 8 bases lining up with TRBD1. Losses at the gene ends were 7 bases for V and 4 bases for J; bases not matched to a gene: 14. The CDR3 runs to 16 residues. The germline V gene has CDR1 SGHTA and CDR2 FQGNSA. CDR3 nucleotide sequence: TGTGCCAGCATCATACCCCGGGACAGGCTTCTCTATGGCTACACCTTC. Translating gives CASIIPRDRLLYGYTF.

This chain uses TRBV7-2 with TRBJ2-3, with D possibly being TRBD2 (5 bases). The length of the CDR3 is 14 residues. Germline CDR1 reads SGHTA; CDR2 reads FQGNSA. Trimming pared 7 bases from V and 4 bases from J, leaving 15 bases between. The CDR3 loop reads CASTPDWGSDTQYF. The CDR3 bases are TGTGCCAGCACCCCGGACTGGGGATCAGATACGCAGTATTTT.

This clone was seen a few times. The gene calls are TRBV7-9 and TRBJ1-4; 8 bases are a match to TRBD1. Trimming at V came to 1 base and at J to 8 bases, leaving 6 bases not matched to a gene. The CDR3 has 15 amino acids. CDR1 is SEHNR and CDR2 is FQNEAQ in the germline V gene (reference sequence). This CDR3 is CASSLGTGGGEKLFF. CDR3 nucleotides: TGTGCCAGCAGCTTAGGAACAGGGGGAGGCGAAAAACTGTTTTTT.

As DNA, the CDR3 is TGTGCCAGCAGCTTCTCCACGGGACCGCGGGGGGGGGCCCAGTACTTC. Translation gives CASSFSTGPRGGAQYF. The gene calls are TRBV7-2 and TRBJ2-5; 9 bases are shared with TRBD2. J was trimmed by 9 bases and V by 3 bases; bases with no gene match: 14. The CDR3 length is 16 residues. The V gene's germline CDR1 is SGHTA and CDR2 FQGNSA.

This clone turned up a few times. This chain joins TRBV5-1 and TRBJ2-2; TRBD1 agrees at 7 bases. Trimming took 2 bases from V and 0 from J; bases not matched to a gene: 1. Germline V gene sequence: CDR1 SGHRS, CDR2 YFSETQ. This CDR3 contains 15 residues. The CDR3 spells CASSLGTANTGELFF. The CDR3 region has the DNA TGCGCCAGCAGCTTAGGGACAGCGAACACCGGGGAGCTGTTTTTT.

This clone was seen a few times. The chain has TRBV7-7 and TRBJ1-5; D remains ambiguous. Trimming stripped 1 base from V and 2 bases from J, with 6 bases between. This CDR3 has 14 amino acids. Germline CDR1 SSHAT, CDR2 FNYEAQ (reference sequence). CDR3 region: CASSLVVGNQPQHF. CDR3 sequence (DNA): TGTGCCAGCAGCTTAGTGGTCGGCAATCAGCCCCAGCATTTT.

The chain has TRBV7-3 and TRBJ2-1; D is possibly TRBD1 (8 bases). CDR1 SGHTA and CDR2 FQGTGA come from the germline V gene. CDR3 length: 13 residues. The germline V and J ends were trimmed by 5 bases and 15 bases, with 20 bases remaining between them. In DNA, the CDR3 is TGTGCCAGCAGCGCAGGGGGCGGGGGCGCCCCGTTCTTC. Translation gives CASSAGGGGAPFF.

The genes are TRBV6-5 and TRBJ2-7, with D possibly matching TRBD1 (6 bases). CDR1 is MNHEY and CDR2 is SVGAGI in the germline V gene. This CDR3 has 14 residues. V dropped 7 bases and J dropped 0 bases, with 13 bases sitting between them. CDR3 protein: CASKLGQPSYEQYV. As DNA, the CDR3 is TGTGCCAGCAAGCTGGGACAACCCTCCTACGAGCAGTACGTC.

The chain uses TRBV3-1 (or the pseudogene TRBV3-2) and TRBJ2-3, with 9 bases aligning to TRBD2. The CDR3 loop spans 15 amino acids. In germline, CDR1 is LGHDT, CDR2 YNNKEL (reference sequence). The V and J ends lost 2 bases and 5 bases, in that order; junction bases with no gene match: 5. CDR3 amino acids: CASSQFSGGRDTQYF. Written as DNA, the CDR3 is TGTGCCAGCAGCCAATTCAGCGGGGGGCGAGATACGCAGTATTTT.

The chain carries TRBV9 and TRBJ1-4; maybe TRBD1 (5 bases). The CDR3 totals 15 residues. Trimming cost V 4 bases and J 4 bases, with 14 bases left between them. Per the germline V gene, CDR1 is SGDLS and CDR2 is YYNGEE. CDR3 protein: CASSPRDGDNEKLFF. The CDR3 coding sequence is TGTGCCAGCAGCCCCCGGGACGGGGATAATGAAAAACTGTTTTTT.

The chain couples TRBV5-1 to TRBJ2-2; 10 bases align to TRBD2. CDR1 and CDR2 from the germline V gene are SGHRS and YFSETQ. The CDR3 consists of 16 residues. The J segment lost 5 bases and the V segment lost 9 bases, leaving 13 bases of the junction unmatched. In nucleotides, the CDR3 is TGCGCCACCGCTAGCTTTTCTAGCGGGGGAACCGGGGAGCTGTTTTTT. It encodes CATASFSSGGTGELFF.

The rearrangement joins TRBV3-1 (or the pseudogene TRBV3-2) to TRBJ1-3; TRBD1 matches 7 bases. CDR3 size: 17 residues. The germline V gene encodes CDR1 LGHDT and CDR2 YNNKEL (reference sequence). V lost 1 base and J lost 0; bases outside the gene matches: 6. DNA of the CDR3: TGTGCCAGCAGCCAAGGCAGGGACAGCTACTCTGGAAACACCATATATTTT. It encodes CASSQGRDSYSGNTIYF.

The rearrangement uses TRBV27 and TRBJ1-2; no firm D call. Per germline, CDR1 MNHEY and CDR2 SMNVEV (reference sequence). The CDR3 has 13 amino acids. V was pared by 3 bases and J by 2 bases, with 7 bases between. The CDR3 reads CASSFTENYGYTF. CDR3 nucleotides: TGTGCCAGCAGTTTTACGGAAAACTATGGCTACACCTTC.

V and J are TRBV24-1 and TRBJ1-4, with D tentatively TRBD1 (5 bases). Trimming cost V 2 bases and J 6 bases, with 12 bases left between them. Per the germline V gene, CDR1 is KGHDR and CDR2 is SFDVKD. CDR3 length: 15 amino acids. The CDR3 is CATSDSRADDEKLFF. CDR3 DNA: TGTGCCACCAGTGATTCCAGGGCGGACGATGAAAAACTGTTTTTT.

A single count supports this clone. The V gene is TRBV19, the J gene TRBJ1-2, with D possibly being TRBD1 (6 bases). Trimming cost V 5 bases and J 1 base, with 11 bases left between them. Germline V gene data show CDR1 as LNHDA and CDR2 as SQIVND (reference sequence). This CDR3 contains 14 residues. The DNA for the CDR3 is TGTGCCAGTAGTTCAGGGACAATTAACTATGGCTACACCTTC. This encodes CASSSGTINYGYTF.

In its sample, this clone was seen a few times. The chain links TRBV5-1 to TRBJ1-6; 8 nucleotides agree with TRBD1. Germline CDR1 is SGHRS and CDR2 is YFSETQ. After removal of 1 base from V and 7 bases from J, the junction contained 1 base not matched to a gene. This CDR3 has 14 residues. CDR3 DNA: TGCGCCAGCAGCTTGCGACAGGGGAATTCACCCCTCCACTTT. The encoded protein is CASSLRQGNSPLHF.

The gene calls are TRBV4-3 and TRBJ1-2, with TRBD1 as a possible D gene (6 bases). Germline V gives CDR1 LGHNA, CDR2 YSLEER. V was cut by 1 base and J by 2 bases, with 14 bases left in between. The CDR3 covers 16 residues. The CDR3 is CASSQAPGTTNYGYTF. The CDR3 coding sequence is TGCGCCAGCAGCCAAGCCCCCGGGACAACGAACTATGGCTACACCTTC.

This clone was seen a few times. The chain combines TRBV19 with TRBJ1-5; D not resolved. The V end lost 5 bases, the J end lost 0 bases, and 11 bases lay between the germline ends. The CDR3 contains 15 residues. CDR1 and CDR2 (germline): LNHDA, SQIVND (reference sequence). The DNA for the CDR3 is TGTGCCAGTAGTCCCCTGGGCATTAGCAATCAGCCCCAGCATTTT. Its protein product is CASSPLGISNQPQHF.

As for this clone: This sample includes further DNA sequences coding for the same CDR3. The chain carries TRBV5-1 and TRBJ2-2; D may be TRBD2 (5 bases). Germline assignment: CDR1 SGHRS and CDR2 YFSETQ. V lost 2 bases, J lost 4 bases, and 9 bases lay in between. The CDR3 has 14 residues. The CDR3 here is CASSFLASTGELFF. The CDR3 nucleotides are TGCGCCAGCAGCTTCCTAGCAAGCACCGGGGAGCTGTTTTTT.

This clone was observed a few times. The chain employs TRBV30 and TRBJ1-6; possibly TRBD1 for D (6 bases). Trimming cost V 3 bases and J 9 bases, with 15 bases left between them. The germline V gene encodes CDR1 GTSNPN and CDR2 SVGIG (reference sequence). CDR3 length equals 14 residues. The CDR3 region has the DNA TGTGCCTGGAGCACCGGGACAAGGGGTTCACCCCTCCACTTT. Protein sequence: CAWSTGTRGSPLHF.

This clone turned up a few times. The rearrangement uses TRBV5-5 and TRBJ2-2; perhaps TRBD2 as D (6 bases). The CDR3 runs 16 residues. The V gene's germline CDR1 is SGHKS and CDR2 YYEKEE (reference sequence). The V end lost 0 bases, the J end lost 1 base, and 10 bases lay between the germline ends. The CDR3 DNA reads as TGTGCCAGCAGCTTGGCCGGACTACAGAACACCGGGGAGCTGTTTTTT. Protein product: CASSLAGLQNTGELFF.

The J gene is TRBJ2-7, the V gene TRBV2; TRBD1 agrees at 8 bases. With V trimmed by 6 bases and J by 4 bases, 11 bases remained unmatched. This CDR3 contains 15 residues. CDR1 is SNHLY and CDR2 is FYNNEI in the germline V gene. The CDR3 here is CASRKAGTGSYEQYV. CDR3 nucleotides: TGTGCCAGCAGAAAGGCCGGGACAGGTAGTTACGAGCAGTACGTC.

The J gene is TRBJ2-5, the V gene TRBV10-2, with 7 bases identical to TRBD1. V shed 6 bases, J shed 4 bases, and the junction held 5 bases outside the gene matches. The germline V gene encodes CDR1 WSHSY and CDR2 SAAADI. This CDR3 is built from 13 residues. Written as DNA, the CDR3 is TGCGCCAGCAGCCGAGGGGGCCCAGAGACCCAGTACTTC. It is translated as CASSRGGPETQYF.

The chain has TRBV5-6 and TRBJ2-1, with a tentative D call TRBD1 (7 bases). The length of the CDR3 is 17 residues. Trimming removed 0 bases from V and 5 bases from J, with 18 bases in between. Germline lookup yields CDR1 SGHDT and CDR2 YYEEEE. The CDR3 sequence: CASSLDAGGKLNNEQFF. The DNA of the CDR3 is TGTGCCAGCAGCTTGGACGCAGGGGGGAAACTCAACAATGAGCAGTTCTTC.

J is TRBJ2-2 and V is TRBV7-2; D perhaps matches TRBD2 (5 bases). Deletions cut 3 bases from V and 1 base from J, with 21 bases between. Germline values: CDR1 SGHTA, CDR2 FQGNSA. The CDR3 extends over 19 amino acids. The CDR3 region is CASSFPELGVWGNTGELFF. The DNA of the CDR3 is TGTGCCAGCAGCTTCCCCGAACTCGGGGTCTGGGGGAACACCGGGGAGCTGTTTTTT.

This clone turned up a few times. The CDR3 DNA reads as TGTGCCAGCAGCCCCGGGACTTTCACCCAGTACTTC. Residues: CASSPGTFTQYF. The chain uses TRBV6-2 or TRBV6-3 and TRBJ2-5; a possible D gene is TRBD2 (6 bases). V was cut by 6 bases and J by 8 bases, with 13 bases left in between. Germline CDR1 MNHEY, CDR2 SVGEGT. There are 12 residues in the CDR3.

This chain uses TRBV27 with TRBJ2-1; D is unresolved. The CDR3 loop spans 16 amino acids. Trimming pared 5 bases from V and 8 bases from J, leaving 22 bases between. In germline, CDR1 is MNHEY, CDR2 SMNVEV (reference sequence). CDR3 region: CASSPRGESFFDEQFF. In DNA form, the CDR3 reads TGTGCCAGCAGTCCGCGAGGTGAGTCTTTTTTTGATGAGCAGTTCTTC.

This chain joins TRBV30 and TRBJ1-4; D possibly corresponds to TRBD1 (6 bases). Trimming removed 2 bases from V and 4 bases from J, with 11 bases in between. The CDR3 has 14 amino acids. Germline CDR1 and CDR2: GTSNPN and SVGIG (reference sequence). This CDR3 is CAWSKGGLNEKLFF. CDR3 DNA sequence: TGTGCCTGGAGTAAAGGGGGGCTTAATGAAAAACTGTTTTTT.